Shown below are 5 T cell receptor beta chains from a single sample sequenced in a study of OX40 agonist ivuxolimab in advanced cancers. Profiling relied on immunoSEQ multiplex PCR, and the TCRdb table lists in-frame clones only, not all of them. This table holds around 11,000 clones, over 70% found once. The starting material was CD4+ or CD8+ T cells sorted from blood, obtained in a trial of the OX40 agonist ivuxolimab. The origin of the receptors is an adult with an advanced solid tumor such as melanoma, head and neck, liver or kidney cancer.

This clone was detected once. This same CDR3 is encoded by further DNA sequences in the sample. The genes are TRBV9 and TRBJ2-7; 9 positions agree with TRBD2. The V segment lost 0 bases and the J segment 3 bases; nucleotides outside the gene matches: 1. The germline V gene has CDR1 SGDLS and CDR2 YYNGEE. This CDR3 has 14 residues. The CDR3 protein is CASSVDSGSYEQYF. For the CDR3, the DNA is TGTGCCAGCAGCGTAGATAGCGGGAGCTACGAGCAGTACTTC.

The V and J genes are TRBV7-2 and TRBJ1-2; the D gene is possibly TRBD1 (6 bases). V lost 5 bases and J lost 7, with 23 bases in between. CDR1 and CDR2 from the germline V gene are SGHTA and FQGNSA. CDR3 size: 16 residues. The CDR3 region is CASSPDPTGMVFGYTF. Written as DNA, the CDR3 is TGTGCCAGCAGCCCAGACCCCACAGGGATGGTGTTTGGCTACACCTTC.

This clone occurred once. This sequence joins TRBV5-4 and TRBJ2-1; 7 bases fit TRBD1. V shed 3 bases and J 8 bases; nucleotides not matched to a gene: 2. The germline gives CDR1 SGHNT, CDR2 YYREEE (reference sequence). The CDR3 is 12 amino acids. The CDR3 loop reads CASSSDRDEQFF. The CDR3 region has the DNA TGTGCCAGCAGCTCCGACAGGGATGAGCAGTTCTTC.

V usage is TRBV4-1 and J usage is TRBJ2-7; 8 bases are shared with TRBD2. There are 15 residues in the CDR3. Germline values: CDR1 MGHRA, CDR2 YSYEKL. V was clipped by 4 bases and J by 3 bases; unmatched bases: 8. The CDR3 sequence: CASSRELADVYEQYF. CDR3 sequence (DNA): TGCGCCAGCAGCCGGGAACTAGCGGATGTCTACGAGCAGTACTTC.

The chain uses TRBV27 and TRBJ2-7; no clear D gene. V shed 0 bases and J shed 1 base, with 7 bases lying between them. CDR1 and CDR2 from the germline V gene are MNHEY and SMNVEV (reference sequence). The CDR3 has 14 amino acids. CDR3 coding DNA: TGTGCCAGCAGTTTATCCCTTTCTTCCTACGAGCAGTACTTC. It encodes CASSLSLSSYEQYF.